This T cell receptor (beta chain) comes out of a study of read filtering for tumor transcriptome and immune sequencing. Study details: Mean patient age was roughly 66 years, range about 47 to 85; 16 to 20 male, roughly 14 female. Points from the study as a whole: Without single-read clonotypes, shared clonotype proportions correlated more between IR-seq and RNA-seq.

At the time of active disease, bone marrow was collected from every patient. Molecular barcoded adaptors covering alpha/delta and beta/gamma chains were used on approximately 400 ng RNA. TCRdb re-analysed the reads in MiXCR, keeping a single row per CDR3 protein. Of about 39,000 distinct CDR3 sequences listed, about 15% are singletons. This CDR3 spans 13 amino acids. CDR1 is SGHTA, CDR2 FQGNSA, per germline. V was clipped by 7 bases and J by 9 bases, with 16 bases between them. With respect to this clonotype: Its antigen is still unknown.

The sample consisted of a population of CD138-negative cells sorted from bone marrow. The clonotype comes from a donor over 35 with multiple myeloma. The rearrangement joins TRBV7-2 to TRBJ2-1, with D possibly being TRBD2 (6 bases). CDR3 sequence reads: CASTVYRRAEQFF. DNA of the CDR3: TGTGCCAGCACCGTGTACCGGAGGGCTGAGCAGTTCTTC.